This note documents a single T cell receptor (beta chain) sequence. Its specificity is not known. This record belongs to a study of shared clonotypes between healthy human individuals. The study, taken as a whole, reports: Among non-shared clonotypes, generation probabilities were lower than among those shared by all four donors. For naive CD4 cells, roughly 5.5% of clonotypes were shared across several donors. Large depth notwithstanding, sorted-subset sequencing proved incomplete by rarefaction.

V dropped 4 bases and J dropped 4; count of bases not matched to a gene: 6. CDR1 is MGHRA, CDR2 YSYEKL, per germline. CDR3 length equals 15 residues. Some clones are missing from TCRdb's copy, which holds only in-frame ones; the method was immunoSEQ multiplex PCR. In the table there are about 1.5 million clones, roughly 96% of which are singletons. V and J are TRBV4-1 and TRBJ1-4, with 7 bases that match TRBD1. This clonotype was sampled from a man aged 30 to 45 in good health. Sequencing input: naive CD4+ T cells sorted from blood. The subset was: CD45RA+ positively selected. For the CDR3, the DNA is TGCGCCAGCAGCCGTAGCGGGACAGTTAATGAAAAACTGTTTTTT. Translation: CASSRSGTVNEKLFF.